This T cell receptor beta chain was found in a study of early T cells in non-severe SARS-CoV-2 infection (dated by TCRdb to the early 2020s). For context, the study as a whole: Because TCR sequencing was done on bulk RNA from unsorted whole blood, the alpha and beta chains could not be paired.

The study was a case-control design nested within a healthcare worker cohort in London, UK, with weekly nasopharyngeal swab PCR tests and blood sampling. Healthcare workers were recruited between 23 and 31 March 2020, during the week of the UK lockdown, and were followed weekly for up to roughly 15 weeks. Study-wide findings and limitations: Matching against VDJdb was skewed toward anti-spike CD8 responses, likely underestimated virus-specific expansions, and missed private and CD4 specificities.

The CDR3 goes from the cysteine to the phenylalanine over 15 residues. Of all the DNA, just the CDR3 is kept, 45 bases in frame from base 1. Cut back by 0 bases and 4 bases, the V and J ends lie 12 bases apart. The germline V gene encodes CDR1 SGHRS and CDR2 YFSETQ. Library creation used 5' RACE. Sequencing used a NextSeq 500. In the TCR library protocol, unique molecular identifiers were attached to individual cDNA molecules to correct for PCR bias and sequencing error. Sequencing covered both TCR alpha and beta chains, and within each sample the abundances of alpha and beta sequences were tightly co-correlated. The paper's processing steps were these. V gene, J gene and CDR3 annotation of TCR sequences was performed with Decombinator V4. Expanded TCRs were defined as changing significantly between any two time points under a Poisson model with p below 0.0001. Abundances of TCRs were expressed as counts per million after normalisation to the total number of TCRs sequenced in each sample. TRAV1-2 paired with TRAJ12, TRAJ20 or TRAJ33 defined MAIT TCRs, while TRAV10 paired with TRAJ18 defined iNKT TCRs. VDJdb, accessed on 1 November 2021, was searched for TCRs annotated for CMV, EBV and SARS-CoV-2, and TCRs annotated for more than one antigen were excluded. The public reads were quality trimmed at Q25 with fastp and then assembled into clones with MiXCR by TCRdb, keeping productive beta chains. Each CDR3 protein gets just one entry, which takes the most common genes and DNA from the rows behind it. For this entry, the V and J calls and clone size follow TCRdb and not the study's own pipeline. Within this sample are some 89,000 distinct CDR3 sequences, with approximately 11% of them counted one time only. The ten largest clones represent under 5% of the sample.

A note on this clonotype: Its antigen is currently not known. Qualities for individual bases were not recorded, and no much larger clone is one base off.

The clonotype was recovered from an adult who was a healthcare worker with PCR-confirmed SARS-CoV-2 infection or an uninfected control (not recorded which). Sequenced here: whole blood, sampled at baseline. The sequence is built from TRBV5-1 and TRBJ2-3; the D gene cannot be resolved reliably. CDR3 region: CASSLDDPRSDTQYF. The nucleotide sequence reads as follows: TGCGCCAGCAGCTTGGATGACCCTCGGTCAGATACGCAGTATTTT.